A selection of T cell receptor beta chains follows, all from one sample in a study of cytomegalovirus exposure and HLA in healthy donors. Sequenced by immunoSEQ multiplex PCR; TCRdb stores in-frame clones only, minus some. The sample carries roughly 110,000 clones, 82% recorded once. Sequenced: PBMCs. The receptors originated from a man aged 25 to 40 in good health and CMV-seropositive. Both conserved end residues are part of each CDR3. D genes are given only for firm matches. Clone size appears in some rows only: once, few, many, or a class for an expanded clone.

d_call	clone_size	v_call	cdr3_length	j_call	cdr3_aa	cdr3_nt
NA	NA	TRBV9	14	TRBJ1-3	CASSRLSSGNTIYF	TGTGCCAGCAGCCGACTGAGCTCTGGAAACACCATATATTTT
NA	NA	TRBV6-5	14	TRBJ1-1	CASSYPGLSTEAFF	TGTGCCAGCAGTTACCCAGGGCTCAGCACTGAAGCTTTCTTT
TRBD2	once	TRBV15	15	TRBJ2-3	CATTPSGVSTDTQYF	TGTGCCACCACTCCCAGCGGGGTAAGCACAGATACGCAGTATTTT
TRBD2	once	TRBV5-6	16	TRBJ2-3	CASSLAGGRGWDTQYF	TGTGCCAGCAGCTTGGCGGGGGGAAGAGGTTGGGATACGCAGTATTTT
NA	NA	TRBV19	12	TRBJ1-5	CASSVRGQPQHF	TGTGCCAGTAGTGTAAGGGGCCAGCCCCAGCATTTT
TRBD2	NA	TRBV2	15	TRBJ2-1	CASSWTSVFYNEQFF	TGTGCCAGCAGTTGGACTAGCGTTTTCTACAATGAGCAGTTCTTC
NA	NA	TRBV6-1	13	TRBJ1-6	CAGQSRGNSPLHF	TGTGCCGGACAATCCCGGGGGAATTCACCCCTCCACTTT
TRBD2	NA	TRBV9	18	TRBJ2-1	CASTGGAQRLARNNEQFF	TGTGCCAGCACGGGCGGGGCCCAGAGACTAGCAAGAAACAATGAGCAGTTCTTC
NA	once	TRBV5-1	15	TRBJ2-3	CASSYGIGWTDTQYF	TGCGCCAGCAGCTACGGGATAGGGTGGACAGATACGCAGTATTTT
TRBD1	NA	TRBV5-1	17	TRBJ1-3	CASSPTGDLWSGNTIYF	TGCGCCAGCAGCCCGACAGGGGATCTCTGGTCCGGAAACACCATATATTTT
NA	NA	TRBV28	15	TRBJ1-5	CASNWGIYSNQPQHF	TGTGCCAGCAATTGGGGCATATATAGCAATCAGCCCCAGCATTTT
TRBD2	NA	TRBV29-1	15	TRBJ2-3	CSIVGTSDSTDTQYF	TGCAGCATAGTTGGGACTAGCGACAGCACAGATACGCAGTATTTT
NA	NA	TRBV30	15	TRBJ1-6	CAWSVKGIFNSPLHF	TGTGCCTGGAGTGTAAAGGGGATTTTTAATTCACCCCTCCACTTT
NA	NA	TRBV5-1	12	TRBJ1-1	CASSRGRGEAFF	TGCGCCAGCAGCCGAGGGAGGGGTGAAGCTTTCTTT
NA	NA	TRBV5-4	14	TRBJ2-2	CASSFPGWTGELFF	TGTGCCAGCAGCTTTCCGGGGTGGACCGGGGAGCTGTTTTTT
TRBD1	NA	TRBV28	15	TRBJ1-2	CASSPQGERNYGYTF	TGTGCCAGCAGCCCCCAGGGGGAGCGGAACTATGGCTACACCTTC
TRBD1	few	TRBV28	20	TRBJ1-5	CASSLSLSRSGGQGDQPQHF	TGTGCCAGCAGTTTGTCCCTTTCTCGTAGCGGAGGACAGGGGGATCAGCCCCAGCATTTT
NA	NA	TRBV27	14	TRBJ2-3	CASSLSGFTDTQYF	TGTGCCAGCAGTTTATCCGGGTTCACAGATACGCAGTATTTT
TRBD1	NA	TRBV9	15	TRBJ1-2	CASSVDPGQIYGYTF	TGTGCCAGCAGCGTAGACCCGGGACAGATCTATGGCTACACCTTC
NA	NA	TRBV19	15	TRBJ2-3	CASSYVAGLTDTQYF	TGTGCCAGTAGTTATGTCGCGGGACTCACAGATACGCAGTATTTT
TRBD1	few	TRBV19	15	TRBJ1-5	CASTRGLNGNQPQHF	TGTGCCAGTACCAGGGGGCTTAATGGCAATCAGCCCCAGCATTTT
NA	NA	TRBV19	13	TRBJ1-2	CASTGGLGYGYTF	TGTGCCAGTACGGGAGGACTAGGCTATGGCTACACCTTC
TRBD2	NA	TRBV28	18	TRBJ2-1	CASSLYPTSGGLRNEQFF	TGTGCCAGCAGTTTATACCCGACTAGCGGGGGGCTTCGGAATGAGCAGTTCTTC
NA	NA	TRBV5-1	16	TRBJ2-2	CASSLDALPNTGELFF	TGCGCCAGCAGCTTGGATGCACTACCGAACACCGGGGAGCTGTTTTTT
NA	NA	TRBV11-2	15	TRBJ2-2	CASSLAGRAEGELFF	TGTGCCAGCAGCTTAGCCGGCAGGGCGGAAGGGGAGCTGTTTTTT